This T cell receptor (beta chain) was sequenced for a study of beta chain features in type 1 diabetes. Expressed TCRB transcripts were sequenced, since all the RNA that had been isolated was reverse transcribed. Some clones are missing from TCRdb's copy, which holds only in-frame ones; the method was immunoSEQ multiplex PCR. This sample yields 900,000 or so clones, of which 17% are seen a single time; 0.02% to 0.025% belongs to the top ten. The V and J ends lost 4 bases and 8 bases respectively, with 17 bases between them. The germline gives CDR1 LNHNV, CDR2 YYDKDF (reference sequence). This CDR3 comprises 15 residues.

The V and J genes are TRBV15 and TRBJ2-2; D is ambiguous. The receptor comes from a woman aged 18-35 years in good health. What was sequenced was naive CD4+ T cells from blood. CDR3 DNA sequence: TGTGCCACCAGCACCCCCACTACCGTAACTGGGGAGCTGTTTTTT. Amino acids: CATSTPTTVTGELFF.